One sample yielded the 28 T cell receptor beta chains listed below, sequenced in a study of cytomegalovirus exposure and HLA in healthy donors. Primers included in the PCR were 60 Vbeta and 13 Jbeta primers. Sequencing was performed with immunoSEQ multiplex PCR; in TCRdb, only in-frame clones are kept and a portion is missing. The sample gives 65,000 to 100,000 clones, roughly 77% of which show up once; about 15% is in the top ten. Sequenced sample: PBMCs. These TCRs come from a woman aged 40 to 49 in good health and CMV-seropositive.

The CDR3 DNA sequence: TGTGCCAGCAGAACAAGGGGAGGCTATCAAGAGACCCAGTACTTC. This translates into CASRTRGGYQETQYF. This rearrangement joins TRBV7-9 to TRBJ2-5; TRBD2 is a possible D gene (6 bases). This CDR3 is built from 15 residues. The V end was cut by 6 bases, the J end by 2 bases, with 16 bases between. Germline loops: CDR1 SEHNR, CDR2 FQNEAQ (reference sequence).

About this clone itself: This same CDR3 is encoded by further DNA sequences in the sample. This chain connects TRBV5-1 to TRBJ2-7; 9 bases are shared with TRBD2. V lost 4 bases and J lost 0; bases outside the gene matches: 8. Per the germline V gene, CDR1 is SGHRS and CDR2 is YFSETQ. This CDR3 region has 16 residues. The CDR3 loop reads CASSLAASGDSYEQYF. CDR3 sequence (DNA): TGCGCCAGCAGCCTGGCCGCTAGCGGGGACTCCTACGAGCAGTACTTC.

Comment on this clone: The same CDR3 also results from other DNA sequences found in this sample. The DNA for the CDR3 is TGTGCCAGCAGCCCGAGACTAGCGGGAGGGCCCGGGACCCAGTACTTC. Its protein product is CASSPRLAGGPGTQYF. The rearrangement joins TRBV7-2 to TRBJ2-5; 14 bases are shared with TRBD2. Per germline, CDR1 SGHTA and CDR2 FQGNSA. With V trimmed by 5 bases and J by 7 bases, 9 bases remained unmatched. The CDR3 length is 16 residues. The full variable domain, with the rest looked up from reference TRBV7-2 and TRBJ2-5, is GAGVSQSPSNKVTEKGKDVELRCDPISGHTALYWYRQSLGQGLEFLIYFQGNSAPDKSGLPSDRFSAERTGGSVSTLTIQRTQQEDSAVYLCASSPRLAGGPGTQYFGPGTRLLVL.

The chain carries TRBV30 and TRBJ1-2, with TRBD1 identical over 8 bases. Germline V gene lookup returns CDR1 GTSNPN and CDR2 SVGIG (reference sequence). The length of the CDR3 is 13 residues. J was trimmed by 7 bases and V by 4 bases; bases with no gene match: 8. The CDR3 region is CAWNLGQGRGYTF. The CDR3 DNA reads TGTGCCTGGAACCTTGGACAGGGTCGTGGCTACACCTTC.

This CDR3 is CASSPRQGAITEAFF. CDR3 sequence (DNA): TGCGCCAGCAGCCCTCGACAGGGGGCGATAACTGAAGCTTTCTTT. V usage is TRBV4-3 and J usage is TRBJ1-1; 10 bases are shared with TRBD1. From germline, CDR1 is LGHNA and CDR2 YSLEER. The CDR3 is 15 residues long. The junction had 7 bases not matched to a gene; V was cut back by 4 bases and J by 5 bases.

The V call is TRBV27, the J call TRBJ2-3; D may be TRBD2 (5 bases). Per germline, CDR1 MNHEY and CDR2 SMNVEV (reference sequence). The germline V and J ends were trimmed by 2 bases and 2 bases, with 8 bases remaining between them. The CDR3 is made up of 14 amino acids. CDR3 in DNA: TGTGCCAGCAGTTTAGGGCTAGCCACAGATACGCAGTATTTT. It specifies CASSLGLATDTQYF.

V usage is TRBV5-1 and J usage is TRBJ2-1; possibly TRBD2 for D (7 bases). The germline V and J ends were trimmed by 0 bases and 0 bases, with 13 bases remaining between them. The V gene's germline CDR1 is SGHRS and CDR2 YFSETQ. The CDR3 extends over 17 amino acids. DNA of the CDR3: TGCGCCAGCAGCTTGGTAGGACTAGGGGGCTCCTACAATGAGCAGTTCTTC. This translates into CASSLVGLGGSYNEQFF.

This sequence joins TRBV7-2 and TRBJ2-4; possibly TRBD2 for D (6 bases). The germline V gene encodes CDR1 SGHTA and CDR2 FQGNSA. V lost 4 bases to trimming and J lost 3 bases, with 13 bases between them. The CDR3 spans 15 residues. The chain's CDR3 is CASSWGEVGKNIQYF. Here the CDR3 DNA reads TGTGCCAGCAGCTGGGGGGAAGTGGGCAAAAACATTCAGTACTTC.

This clone showed up just once. J is TRBJ2-1 and V is TRBV29-1; D is perhaps TRBD2 (6 bases). This CDR3 spans 17 amino acids. V lost 0 bases and J 3 bases, leaving 18 bases between the germline ends. Germline values: CDR1 SQVTM, CDR2 ANQGSEA. Here the CDR3 reads CSVEDLFLEGHYNEQFF. In nucleotides, the CDR3 is TGCAGCGTTGAAGATTTGTTCCTGGAGGGCCACTACAATGAGCAGTTCTTC.

As DNA, the CDR3 is TGTGCCAGCAGCTTCTACGGGAATTCACCCCTCCACTTT. Translated: CASSFYGNSPLHF. The chain uses TRBV7-2 and TRBJ1-6; D is uncertain. The length of the CDR3 is 13 residues. Trimming stripped 3 bases from V and 7 bases from J, with 7 bases between. Germline V CDR1 and CDR2: SGHTA, FQGNSA.

The chain links TRBV9 to TRBJ1-1, with D perhaps matching TRBD1 (5 bases). CDR3 length equals 13 residues. Germline assignment: CDR1 SGDLS and CDR2 YYNGEE. V lost 0 bases, J lost 4 bases, and 7 bases lay in between. DNA of the CDR3: TGTGCCAGCAGCGTAGACGGGGGCACTGAAGCTTTCTTT. Its protein is CASSVDGGTEAFF.

The genes are TRBV19 and TRBJ1-2; D possibly corresponds to TRBD1 (5 bases). The CDR3 length is 12 residues. Germline CDR1 LNHDA, CDR2 SQIVND (reference sequence). V shed 5 bases and J shed 5 bases, with 9 bases lying between them. In nucleotides, the CDR3 is TGTGCCAGTAGTCCAGACAGTTATGGCTACACCTTC. Protein product: CASSPDSYGYTF.

The chain's CDR3 is CASSIGRLASTYNEQFF. The CDR3 coding sequence is TGTGCCAGTAGTATAGGCAGACTAGCGAGTACCTACAATGAGCAGTTCTTC. This chain uses TRBV19 with TRBJ2-1, with 8 nucleotides matching TRBD2. The ends lost 1 base at V and 2 bases at J; junction bases unmatched: 7. Germline values: CDR1 LNHDA, CDR2 SQIVND (reference sequence). The CDR3 has 17 amino acids.

The sample holds one count of this clone. This chain connects TRBV7-9 to TRBJ1-2; 9 bases are shared with TRBD1. The CDR3 loop spans 16 amino acids. CDR1 and CDR2 from the germline V gene are SEHNR and FQNEAQ (reference sequence). J gave up 8 bases and V 0 bases, and 10 bases lay outside the gene matches. The CDR3 region has the DNA TGTGCCAGCAGCTTAGCGGGACAGGGCCTAAGGGGCGGCTACACCTTC. Translating gives CASSLAGQGLRGGYTF.

This chain connects TRBV5-1 to TRBJ2-3; weak D call: TRBD2 (6 bases). V lost 0 bases to trimming and J lost 4 bases, with 12 bases between them. This CDR3 spans 15 amino acids. Germline-derived CDR1 and CDR2 are SGHRS and YFSETQ. This CDR3 is CASSLAGRTSDTQYF. The CDR3 DNA follows: TGCGCCAGCAGCTTGGCGGGGAGGACTTCAGATACGCAGTATTTT.

The count of this clone is one. The chain links TRBV10-3 to TRBJ2-7, with TRBD1 identical over 9 bases. The CDR3 sequence is 15 residues long. CDR1 is ENHRY, CDR2 SYGVKD, per germline. J gave up 3 bases and V 3 bases, and 6 bases lay outside the gene matches. CDR3 nucleotide sequence: TGTGCCATCAGTGAAGGGACAGGGAGAAGCTACGAGCAGTACTTC. This translates into CAISEGTGRSYEQYF.

The chain carries TRBV5-4 and TRBJ1-5, with TRBD1 matching 7 bases. This CDR3 has 14 amino acids. The ends lost 4 bases at V and 5 bases at J; junction bases unmatched: 6. Germline V lookup: CDR1 SGHNT, CDR2 YYREEE (reference sequence). The CDR3 here is CASSLGQGDQPQHF. The DNA of the CDR3 is TGTGCCAGCAGCCTGGGGCAGGGGGATCAGCCCCAGCATTTT.

This rearrangement joins TRBV5-1 to TRBJ1-2, with D unclear. Per the germline V gene, CDR1 is SGHRS and CDR2 is YFSETQ. Trimming left V 0 bases short and J 6 bases short, with 9 bases between. The CDR3 spans 13 residues. The CDR3 region has the DNA TGCGCCAGCAGCTTGGTGACAACGGATGGCTACACCTTC. It codes for CASSLVTTDGYTF.

About this clone: One end of the junction fails to match germline, which may point to a read error. The J gene is TRBJ2-1, the V gene TRBV7-7; a possible D gene is TRBD1 (6 bases). This CDR3 comprises 13 residues. Germline CDR1 and CDR2: SSHAT and FNYEAQ (reference sequence). The chain's CDR3 is CASSQDRYNEQFF. Written as DNA, the CDR3 is TGTGCTAGCAGCCAAGACAGGTACAATGAGCAGTTCTTC. Full variable domain (outside the CDR3, taken from reference TRBV7-7 and TRBJ2-1): GAGVSQSPRYKVTKRGQDVTLRCDPISSHATLYWYQQALGQGPEFLTYFNYEAQPDKSGLPSDRFSAERPEGSISTLTIQRTEQRDSAMYRCASSQDRYNEQFFGPGTRLTVL.

The chain couples TRBV19 to TRBJ1-2, with a possible D match to TRBD1 (5 bases). Germline-derived CDR1 and CDR2 are LNHDA and SQIVND (reference sequence). CDR3 length: 14 amino acids. With 3 bases removed from V and 5 bases from J, the gap between germline ends came to 13 bases. CDR3 nucleotide sequence: TGTGCCAGTAGTATTGGAGGGGCCACGTATGGCTACACCTTC. This translates into CASSIGGATYGYTF.

The genes are TRBV2 and TRBJ1-1, with a tentative D call TRBD1 (5 bases). V was pared by 7 bases and J by 11 bases, with 14 bases between. This CDR3 comprises 11 residues. Per germline, CDR1 SNHLY and CDR2 FYNNEI. The CDR3 nucleotides read TGTGCCAGCAATCAGGGTTCCGGGGCTTTCTTT. It encodes CASNQGSGAFF.

V gene TRBV29-1 combines with J gene TRBJ1-3; perhaps TRBD1 as D (5 bases). Germline CDR1 SQVTM, CDR2 ANQGSEA. V dropped 4 bases and J dropped 1 base, with 11 bases sitting between them. CDR3 length equals 14 residues. CDR3 in amino acids: CSVGQMDSGNTIYF. The CDR3 DNA reads as TGCAGCGTTGGACAGATGGATTCTGGAAACACCATATATTTT.

V is TRBV11-2 and J is TRBJ1-2; D unclear. The length of the CDR3 is 13 residues. Germline CDR1 SGHAT, CDR2 FQNNGV. Deletions cut 7 bases from V and 3 bases from J, with 12 bases between. In nucleotides, the CDR3 is TGTGCCAGCAAGGGAGGAAAGGACTATGGCTACACCTTC. It encodes CASKGGKDYGYTF.

This clone was found once. CDR3 region: CASSLRHGDYGYTF. Written as DNA, the CDR3 is TGTGCCAGCAGCTTAAGGCACGGAGACTATGGCTACACCTTC. This chain joins TRBV7-2 and TRBJ1-2; D unresolved. This CDR3 contains 14 residues. The V gene lost 2 bases and the J gene lost 3 bases, with 10 bases spanning the gap. Germline CDR1 SGHTA, CDR2 FQGNSA.

This clone was observed a few times. V gene TRBV7-9 combines with J gene TRBJ2-7, with D possibly matching TRBD2 (6 bases). The CDR3 length is 13 residues. V was shortened by 4 bases and J by 5 bases, with 12 bases between the two germline ends. CDR1 is SEHNR, CDR2 FQNEAQ, per germline (reference sequence). The CDR3 sequence is CASSSGTPNEQYF. CDR3 nucleotide sequence: TGTGCCAGCAGCTCCGGGACTCCAAACGAGCAGTACTTC.

This sequence joins TRBV7-9 and TRBJ2-7; 8 nucleotides agree with TRBD1. This CDR3 spans 17 amino acids. Germline CDR1 and CDR2: SEHNR and FQNEAQ (reference sequence). After removal of 1 base from V and 4 bases from J, the junction contained 12 bases not matched to a gene. The CDR3 protein is CASSLGRRGTGDYEQYF. The CDR3 bases are TGTGCCAGCAGCTTAGGGAGAAGAGGGACAGGAGATTACGAGCAGTACTTC.

This clone was recorded once. This rearrangement joins TRBV7-3 to TRBJ2-2, with 9 bases matching TRBD2. Per germline, CDR1 SGHTA and CDR2 FQGTGA. CDR3 length: 18 amino acids. Trimming took 2 bases from V and 2 from J; bases not matched to a gene: 9. The CDR3 bases are TGTGCCAGCAGCTTAGCCGGCAGGACTAGCGCAAACACCGGGGAGCTGTTTTTT. Encoded protein: CASSLAGRTSANTGELFF.

CDR3 sequence: CASSLQGNLDGYTF. The CDR3 nucleotides read TGTGCCAGCAGTTTACAGGGGAATTTAGATGGCTACACCTTC. V usage is TRBV27 and J usage is TRBJ1-2, with TRBD1 as a possible D gene (6 bases). The CDR3 consists of 14 residues. V lost 2 bases, J lost 6 bases, and 13 bases lay in between. Per the germline V gene, CDR1 is MNHEY and CDR2 is SMNVEV (reference sequence).